This T cell receptor beta chain derives from a study of blood T cell repertoires in COVID-19. On the study more broadly: T cells, B-cell-depleted T cells, or PBMCs provided the cDNA or gDNA that served as material.

Original methodology: Counts of nucleated cells, estimated from reference gene primer amplification, were obtained. Profiled with immunoSEQ multiplex PCR; TCRdb holds only in-frame clones, not every one. Clonal size and the V and J genes are those of that table, whereas D and trimming came from the DNA. The table shows roughly 100,000 clones, with 75% to 95% occurring only once. The CDR3 runs to 13 residues. The junction had 4 bases not matched to a gene; V was cut back by 6 bases and J by 7 bases. CDR1 and CDR2 (germline): LNHDA, SQIVND (reference sequence). Material for sequencing was peripheral blood. The TCR comes from a human donor in a cohort sampled during active COVID-19. The J gene is TRBJ1-2, the V gene TRBV19, with 11 bases identical to TRBD1. The CDR3 nucleotides are TGTGCCAGTAGAGGACAGGGGGCACCTGGCTACACCTTC. Translation: CASRGQGAPGYTF.